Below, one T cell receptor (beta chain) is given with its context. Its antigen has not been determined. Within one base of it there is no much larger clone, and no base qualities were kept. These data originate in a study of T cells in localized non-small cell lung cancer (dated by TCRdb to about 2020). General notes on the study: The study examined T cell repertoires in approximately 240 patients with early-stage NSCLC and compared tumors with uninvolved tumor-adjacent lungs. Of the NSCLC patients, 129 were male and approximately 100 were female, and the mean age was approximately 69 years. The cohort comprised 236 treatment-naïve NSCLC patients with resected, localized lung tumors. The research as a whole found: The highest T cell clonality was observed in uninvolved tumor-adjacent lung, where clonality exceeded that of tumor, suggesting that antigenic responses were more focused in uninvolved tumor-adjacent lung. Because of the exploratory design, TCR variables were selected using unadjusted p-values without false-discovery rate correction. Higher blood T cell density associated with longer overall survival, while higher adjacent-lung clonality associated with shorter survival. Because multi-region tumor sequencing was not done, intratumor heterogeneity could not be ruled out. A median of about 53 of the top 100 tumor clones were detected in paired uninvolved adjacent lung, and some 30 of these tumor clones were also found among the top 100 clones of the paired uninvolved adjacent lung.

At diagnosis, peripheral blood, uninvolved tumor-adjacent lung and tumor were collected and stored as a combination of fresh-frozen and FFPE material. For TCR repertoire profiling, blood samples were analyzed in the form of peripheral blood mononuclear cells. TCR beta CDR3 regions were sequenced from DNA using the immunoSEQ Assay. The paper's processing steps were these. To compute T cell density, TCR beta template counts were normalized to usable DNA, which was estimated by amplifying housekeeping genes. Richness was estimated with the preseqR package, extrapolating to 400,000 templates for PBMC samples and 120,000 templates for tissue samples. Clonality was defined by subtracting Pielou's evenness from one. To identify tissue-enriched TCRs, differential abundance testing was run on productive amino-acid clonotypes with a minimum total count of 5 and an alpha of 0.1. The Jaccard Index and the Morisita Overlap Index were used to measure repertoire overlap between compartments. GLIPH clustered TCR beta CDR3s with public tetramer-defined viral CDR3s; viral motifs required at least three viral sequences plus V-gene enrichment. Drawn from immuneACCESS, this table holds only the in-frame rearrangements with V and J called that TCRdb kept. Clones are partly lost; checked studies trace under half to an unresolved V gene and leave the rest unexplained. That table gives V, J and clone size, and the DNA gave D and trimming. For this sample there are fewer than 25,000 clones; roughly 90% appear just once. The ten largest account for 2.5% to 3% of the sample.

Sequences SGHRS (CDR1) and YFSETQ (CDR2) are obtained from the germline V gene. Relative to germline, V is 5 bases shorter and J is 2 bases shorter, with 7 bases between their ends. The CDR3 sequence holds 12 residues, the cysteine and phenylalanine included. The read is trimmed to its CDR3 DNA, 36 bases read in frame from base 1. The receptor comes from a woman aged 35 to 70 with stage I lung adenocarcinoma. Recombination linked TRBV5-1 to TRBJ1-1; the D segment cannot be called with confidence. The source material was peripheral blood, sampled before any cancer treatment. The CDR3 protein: CASSWGNTEAFF. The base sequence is TGCGCCAGCAGTTGGGGTAACACTGAAGCTTTCTTT.